A selection of T cell receptor beta chains follows, all from one sample in a study of glioma-infiltrating T cells after dendritic cell vaccination. Measured with immunoSEQ multiplex PCR; TCRdb has only the in-frame clones, and not every one. The table shows 100,000 to 120,000 clones, with 90% occurring only once. Sequenced material: blood, taken after dendritic cell vaccination. The receptors originated from a human donor with glioblastoma. Both conserved end residues are part of each CDR3. A D gene is named only where the DNA matches it firmly. Clone size appears in some rows only: once, few, many, or a class for an expanded clone.

TRBV5-1	TRBJ1-2	.	.	CASSLGGLIYGYTF	TGCGCCAGCAGCTTGGGGGGGCTAATCTATGGCTACACCTTC
TRBV5-1	TRBJ2-5	.	TRBD1	CASSLGDRGSQETQYF	TGCGCCAGCAGCTTGGGGGACAGGGGGTCTCAAGAGACCCAGTACTTC
TRBV5-1	TRBJ1-2	.	.	CASSLGQGDGYTF	TGCGCCAGCAGCTTAGGCCAGGGCGATGGCTACACCTTC
TRBV30	TRBJ1-5	.	TRBD1	CAWSPGTGGQPQHF	TGTGCCTGGAGTCCCGGGACAGGGGGGCAGCCCCAGCATTTT
TRBV27	TRBJ1-2	few	TRBD1	CASSSSGGPYGYTF	TGTGCCAGCAGTTCTTCAGGGGGGCCCTATGGCTACACCTTC
TRBV5-1	TRBJ1-5	.	TRBD1	CASSLGGQGNQPQHF	TGCGCCAGCAGCTTGGGGGGACAGGGTAATCAGCCCCAGCATTTT
TRBV27	TRBJ1-1	.	.	CASSFRAWNTEAFF	TGTGCCAGCAGTTTCAGGGCTTGGAACACTGAAGCTTTCTTT
TRBV29-1	TRBJ2-7	.	.	CSVEDSTSLSYEQYF	TGCAGCGTTGAAGATTCAACATCCCTCAGCTACGAGCAGTACTTC
TRBV14	TRBJ2-5	.	.	CASSLERSGTQYF	TGTGCCAGCAGCCTAGAGAGGAGTGGGACCCAGTACTTC
TRBV10-3	TRBJ1-1	.	.	CAISEFGGMNTEAFF	TGTGCCATCAGTGAGTTTGGAGGCATGAACACTGAAGCTTTCTTT
TRBV5-4	TRBJ2-5	.	TRBD2	CASSPTSGIQETQYF	TGTGCCAGCAGCCCGACTAGCGGGATTCAAGAGACCCAGTACTTC
TRBV6-4	TRBJ2-7	.	TRBD2	CASSDPPTSGSISYEQYF	TGTGCCAGCAGTGACCCGCCTACTAGCGGGAGTATATCCTACGAGCAGTACTTC
TRBV10-1	TRBJ1-1	.	.	CASSKQENTEAFF	TGCGCCAGCAGTAAACAGGAGAACACTGAAGCTTTCTTT
TRBV4-2	TRBJ1-5	.	TRBD1	CASSQRGRNQPQHF	TGTGCCAGCAGCCAAAGGGGGCGCAATCAGCCCCAGCATTTT
TRBV7-9	TRBJ2-1	.	.	CASSFQGGYNEQFF	TGTGCCAGCAGCTTCCAGGGAGGATACAATGAGCAGTTCTTC
TRBV7-2	TRBJ2-7	.	TRBD2	CASSLVAGEGEQYF	TGTGCCAGCAGCTTAGTAGCGGGAGAAGGCGAGCAGTACTTC
TRBV10-3	TRBJ2-7	few	TRBD2	CAISPGSGDSYEQYF	TGTGCCATCAGCCCGGGCAGCGGGGACTCCTACGAGCAGTACTTC
TRBV6-5	TRBJ2-1	few	.	CASSPGLGSEQFF	TGTGCCAGCAGTCCAGGACTGGGGTCTGAGCAGTTCTTC
TRBV14	TRBJ2-7	.	TRBD2	CASSQTFGSAGGHGEQYF	TGTGCCAGCAGCCAAACCTTTGGTAGTGCGGGAGGGCACGGCGAGCAGTACTTC
TRBV7-8	TRBJ1-6	.	.	CASSPSGGAGYNSPLHF	TGTGCCAGCAGCCCATCGGGGGGCGCCGGCTATAATTCACCCCTCCACTTT
TRBV9	TRBJ2-7	.	.	CASSVVLKGTYEQYF	TGTGCCAGCAGCGTAGTGCTTAAGGGGACCTACGAGCAGTACTTC
TRBV2	TRBJ2-5	.	TRBD1	CASSPQGVGSETQYF	TGTGCCAGCAGCCCACAGGGGGTTGGGTCGGAGACCCAGTACTTC
TRBV5-4	TRBJ2-3	.	TRBD2	CASSFTSGTRAADTQYF	TGTGCCAGCAGCTTTACTTCCGGGACTAGAGCTGCAGATACGCAGTATTTT
TRBV4-1	TRBJ2-2	.	TRBD2	CASSQDRLAGGTLNTGELFF	TGCGCCAGCAGCCAAGATCGGCTAGCGGGAGGTACTTTGAACACCGGGGAGCTGTTTTTT
TRBV19	TRBJ1-2	.	TRBD1	CASSTPRDRDGYTF	TGTGCCAGTAGTACCCCCCGGGACAGGGATGGCTACACCTTC
TRBV10-3	TRBJ1-2	.	TRBD1	CAINPTGSNYGYTF	TGTGCCATCAACCCGACAGGGTCGAACTATGGCTACACCTTC
TRBV5-6	TRBJ2-6	.	.	CASSRQLHSGANVLTF	TGTGCCAGCAGCCGACAGCTCCACTCTGGGGCCAACGTCCTGACTTTC
TRBV27	TRBJ2-3	.	.	CASPPRDTQYF	TGTGCCAGCCCTCCGCGGGATACGCAGTATTTT
TRBV5-1	TRBJ1-2	.	.	CASSWGSGAEGYTF	TGCGCCAGCAGCTGGGGATCAGGGGCGGAGGGCTACACCTTC
TRBV30	TRBJ2-7	.	.	CAWSRQALYEQYF	TGTGCCTGGAGTCGACAGGCCCTCTACGAGCAGTACTTC
TRBV6-5	TRBJ1-2	.	.	CASRETGIEGYTF	TGTGCCAGCAGGGAAACAGGGATAGAAGGCTACACCTTC
TRBV14	TRBJ1-2	few	.	CASSQFQNYGYTF	TGTGCCAGCAGCCAATTCCAGAATTATGGCTACACCTTC
TRBV4-1	TRBJ1-3	.	.	CASSQEGASSGNTIYF	TGCGCCAGCAGCCAAGAGGGAGCAAGCTCTGGAAACACCATATATTTT
TRBV5-1	TRBJ1-2	.	TRBD1	CASSLLPLRDRVYGYTF	TGCGCCAGCAGCTTGCTTCCCCTCCGGGACAGGGTCTATGGCTACACCTTC
TRBV7-9	TRBJ2-3	once	TRBD2	CASSPRERGLADTQYF	TGTGCCAGCAGTCCTAGGGAGCGGGGGTTGGCAGATACGCAGTATTTT
TRBV6-5	TRBJ1-3	.	.	CASSYSSQQAGNTIYF	TGTGCCAGCAGTTACTCCTCGCAACAGGCTGGCAACACCATATATTTT
TRBV2	TRBJ2-5	.	.	CASSVALGRETQYF	TGTGCCAGCAGTGTGGCGCTGGGCCGGGAGACCCAGTACTTC
TRBV7-9	TRBJ1-5	.	.	CASSLESSNQPQHF	TGTGCCAGCAGCTTAGAGAGCAGCAATCAGCCCCAGCATTTT
TRBV27	TRBJ1-6	.	TRBD1	CASRRTGNSPLHF	TGTGCCAGCAGGAGGACAGGGAATTCACCCCTCCACTTT
TRBV7-2	TRBJ2-5	.	.	CASSLFRGETQYF	TGTGCCAGCAGCCTCTTTCGGGGAGAGACCCAGTACTTC
TRBV5-4	TRBJ1-1	.	TRBD1	CASSLGQALLGTEAFF	TGTGCCAGCAGCTTAGGACAGGCCTTGCTTGGGACTGAAGCTTTCTTT
TRBV6-1	TRBJ1-2	.	.	CASSQGGANYGYTF	TGTGCCAGCAGCCAAGGGGGAGCTAACTATGGCTACACCTTC
TRBV5-4	TRBJ1-4	.	.	CASSPDRPGEKLFF	TGTGCCAGCAGTCCAGACAGGCCAGGTGAAAAACTGTTTTTT
TRBV5-4	TRBJ1-2	.	.	CASSLGANYGYTF	TGTGCCAGCAGCTTGGGGGCAAACTATGGCTACACCTTC
TRBV4-1	TRBJ1-1	.	TRBD1	CASSQEGQGNTEAFF	TGCGCCAGCAGCCAAGAAGGACAGGGGAACACTGAAGCTTTCTTT
TRBV9	TRBJ2-1	medium-sized	TRBD2	CASSVDGGRAYNEQFF	TGTGCCAGCAGCGTAGATGGGGGGAGGGCCTACAATGAGCAGTTCTTC
TRBV2	TRBJ2-7	.	.	CASSEAWPGHTYEQYF	TGTGCCAGCAGTGAAGCTTGGCCAGGGCATACCTACGAGCAGTACTTC
TRBV12-5	TRBJ2-3	.	.	CASGLVGVDTQYF	TGTGCTAGTGGTTTGGTAGGGGTGGATACGCAGTATTTT
TRBV5-1	TRBJ2-1	.	.	CASSLGVQGGNEQFF	TGCGCCAGCAGCTTAGGAGTTCAAGGGGGCAATGAGCAGTTCTTC
TRBV7-2	TRBJ2-1	.	.	CASSRHYSSYNEQFF	TGTGCCAGCAGTCGCCATTACAGCTCCTACAATGAGCAGTTCTTC
TRBV5-1	TRBJ2-6	.	.	CASSLSTQKGANVLTF	TGCGCCAGCAGCTTGTCGACTCAGAAAGGGGCCAACGTCCTGACTTTC
TRBV2	TRBJ2-1	.	TRBD2	CASSRQTSGTSEQFF	TGTGCCAGCAGCCGACAGACTAGCGGGACCAGTGAGCAGTTCTTC
TRBV29-1	TRBJ2-7	.	TRBD1	CSVLAGTGFFYEQYF	TGCAGCGTTCTCGCTGGGACAGGGTTCTTCTACGAGCAGTACTTC
TRBV6-4	TRBJ2-3	.	TRBD2	CASSPLAGAADTQYF	TGTGCCAGCAGCCCCTTAGCGGGAGCGGCAGATACGCAGTATTTT
TRBV6-6	TRBJ2-1	few	.	CASSSGTSSYNEQFF	TGTGCCAGCAGTAGCGGCACGAGCTCCTACAATGAGCAGTTCTTC
TRBV19	TRBJ1-5	.	TRBD1	CATRGVQGISNQPQHF	TGTGCCACGAGAGGGGTACAGGGGATTAGCAATCAGCCCCAGCATTTT
TRBV4-1	TRBJ2-5	.	.	CASSQEGRHVETQYF	TGCGCCAGCAGCCAGGAGGGGCGCCACGTGGAGACCCAGTACTTC
TRBV30	TRBJ2-1	.	TRBD2	CAWSLLAVGPNEQFF	TGTGCCTGGAGCCTACTAGCGGTAGGACCCAATGAGCAGTTCTTC
TRBV2	TRBJ2-1	.	TRBD2	CASSEGGLAGPYNEQFF	TGTGCCAGCAGTGAAGGTGGACTAGCGGGCCCCTACAATGAGCAGTTCTTC
TRBV11-2	TRBJ2-7	.	TRBD2	CASSQTAGGIYEQYF	TGTGCCAGCAGCCAGACGGCGGGGGGCATCTACGAGCAGTACTTC